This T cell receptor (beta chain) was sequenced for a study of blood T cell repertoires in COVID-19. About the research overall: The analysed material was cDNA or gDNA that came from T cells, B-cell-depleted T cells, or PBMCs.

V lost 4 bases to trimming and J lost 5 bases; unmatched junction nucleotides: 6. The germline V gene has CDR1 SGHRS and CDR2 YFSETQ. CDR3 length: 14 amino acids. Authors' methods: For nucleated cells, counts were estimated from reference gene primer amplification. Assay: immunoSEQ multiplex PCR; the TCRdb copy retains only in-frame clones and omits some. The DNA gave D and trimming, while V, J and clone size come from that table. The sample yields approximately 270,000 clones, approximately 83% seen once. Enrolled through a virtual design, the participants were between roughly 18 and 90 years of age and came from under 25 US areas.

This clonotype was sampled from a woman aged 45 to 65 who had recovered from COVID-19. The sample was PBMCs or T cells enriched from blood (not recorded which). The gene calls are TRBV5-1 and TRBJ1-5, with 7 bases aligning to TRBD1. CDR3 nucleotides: TGCGCCAGCAGCCTTCGACAGGGAGATCAGCCCCAGCATTTT. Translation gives CASSLRQGDQPQHF.